This T cell receptor beta chain emerged from a study of T and B cells in COVID-19 patients. About the study: The recovered cohort's median age was 34 years, versus over 60 years in active infection. Broader study findings: At recovery TRB diversity and richness exceeded healthy donors, after highly clonal active COVID-19 repertoires. No sequencing was yet done of CD4+, regulatory or CD8+ subsets, or of SARS-CoV-2-responsive or tetramer+ sorted cells. Patients with COVID-19 reportedly showed strongly skewed T cell receptor beta variable and joining gene usage.

Each TRB amplification used roughly 230-550 ng of genomic DNA from blood. BIOMED2 TRB-A/B primer pools were used in multiplex TRB PCR. TCRdb re-called the multiplex PCR reads through MiXCR, storing one row per CDR3 protein. Of 10,000 or so distinct CDR3 sequences in the sample, 33% were seen once. The germline CDR1 and CDR2 sequences are SGHAT and FQNNGV. CDR3 length equals 16 residues. V shed 3 bases, J shed 6 bases, and the junction held 7 bases outside the gene matches. A remark on this clonotype: Its matching antigen is unknown.

The specimen sequenced was blood. The sequence was collected from a human donor with active COVID-19. V usage is TRBV11-2 and J usage is TRBJ2-5, with 13 nucleotides matching TRBD2. In nucleotides, the CDR3 is TGTGCCAGCAGCTTCAGGACTAGCGGGAGCGGCAAGACCCAGTACTTC. This encodes CASSFRTSGSGKTQYF.